Sequencing of this T cell receptor (beta chain) was carried out in a study of cytomegalovirus exposure and HLA in healthy donors (dated by TCRdb to about 2017). About the investigation overall: According to an earlier analysis of several hundred of the donors, roughly 180 million T cells yielded 117 million unique TCR beta sequences and around 280 Gb of sequence data. An early release that covered some 630 HLA-typed donors contained approximately 300 gigabases of sequencing data and 85 million to 100 million unique TCR sequences. Among the roughly 430 genotyped donors, roughly 80% belonged to the genetic ancestry cluster associated with self-reported Caucasian donors. The study was designed to test whether signatures of past pathogen exposure could be identified by cataloging public T cell receptors. The study profiled the T cell repertoires of under 700 subjects by immunosequencing and related them to cytomegalovirus serostatus. Besides the first cohort of approximately 710 subjects, a separate validation cohort made up of roughly 120 different subjects was used. The study combined high-throughput TCR immunosequencing, statistical association of individual TCRs with disease status, and machine learning to predict cytomegalovirus infection status. To study patterns of TCR occurrence, a later analysis re-analyzed previously published TCR beta repertoires from around 660 donors and added high-resolution HLA genotyping. In the later analysis, no new phenotypic data were used to find candidate immune exposures; instead, reliance was placed on TCR beta sequences and their occurrence across donors. In an earlier analysis of more than 550 of the donors, high-throughput TCR beta sequencing was used to judge whether each TCR beta V gene segment behaved as functional or pseudogenic. Donor age, sex, ethnicity and CMV serostatus were compiled together with the repertoire data. Genome-wide SNP genotypes for about 65% of the 666 donors were used in a later genetic analysis, which treated that subset as a discovery cohort. All discovery cohort repertoires had been generated on a single sequencing platform. HLA typing included class I and class II loci at four-digit resolution. The number of typed donors differed by locus: about 629-640 for A, B, C, DRB1 and DQB1; some 500 for DQA1; 606 for DPA1; and about 450 for DPB1. Several DR-DQ haplotypes were handled as single units for association and clustering because linkage in the cohort was strong. On average, approximately 250,000 unique TCR beta nucleotide sequences were sequenced per donor among 398 genotyped donors of the cohort, with around 19% of those sequences being non-productive. On the study overall, not on this receptor specifically: Because counts were too low, some 17 rarely observed V segments, including chromosome 9 orphons, were left out of the earlier analysis of over 550 of the donors. A further reported finding was that TCR beta sequences accurately predicted the HLA-A and HLA-B alleles for most subjects in the first cohort. Roughly uniform sequencing depth across donors was assumed in presence/absence analyses, although this assumption may not hold. Broadly in line with IMGT annotations, most TCR beta V segments showed up in productive rearrangements about 87% or about 30% of the time in an earlier analysis of some 590 of the donors. In a later genetic analysis, fewer N-insertions in productive TCRs were reported among donors in an Asian-associated ancestry cluster than the roughly 700-donor mean. Most TCR sequences were observed very rarely across donors, whereas some public TCRs were present in many individuals. An association between a missense DCLRE1C variant and V-gene and J-gene trimming of TCR beta chains was found in a later genetic analysis and replicated in an independent cohort. Several of the top co-occurrence clusters appeared to be linked to parvovirus B19, influenza, CMV and Epstein-Barr virus, according to a later analysis. In vitro tests confirmed that a few of the cytomegalovirus-associated TCR beta chains recognize cytomegalovirus antigens. A later analysis associated about 17,000 TCR beta sequences with specific HLA alleles at a false discovery rate of 0.05. Because some donors lacked HLA typing at each locus, the association tests relied only on the typed subset. Compared with equally common non-associated chains, HLA-associated TCR beta chains in a later analysis were more clonally expanded and had lower generation probabilities. According to a later analysis, TCR association rates differed among HLA loci, with DRB1 alleles showing the most associated TCRs and HLA-C alleles showing the fewest. The only immune exposure information available for the cohort was CMV serostatus. The sequencing pipeline was judged likely to have produced a cluster of highly shared sequence variants as a technical artifact. Only TCR beta chains were sequenced in this cohort, and the absence of alpha or paired-chain data limited detectable features. It was suggested by the authors that the approach could potentially be generalized to other disease states and immunological phenotypes. Cytomegalovirus status was reported to be diagnosed by the classifier with high specificity and sensitivity in both the original and validation cohorts. Correlated functional status among segregating V segments might be attributable to linkage disequilibrium, but an unknown experimental factor could not be ruled out. When HLA alleles, especially DR and DQ, strongly co-occurred, attributing TCR associations to individual alleles was difficult. According to a later analysis, most CMV-associated TCR beta chains appeared to be HLA-restricted, and the HLA associations seemed to be driven largely by CMV exposure. In the study, some 160 TCR beta chains were listed as associated with cytomegalovirus. The 87-base-pair reads could not distinguish some IMGT-functional V segments, including TRBV6-2 and TRBV6-3, so those segments were excluded.

Library creation used the immunoSEQ multiplex PCR assay. For the multiplex PCR, a mixture combining 60 forward primers for TCR Vbeta segments and 13 reverse primers for TCR Jbeta segments was used. A multiplex PCR assay on genomic DNA amplified the CDR3 region of rearranged TCR beta genes. On the Illumina HiSeq System, the amplified TCR beta libraries were sequenced as 87-base-pair reads. On the authors' methods: In a later analysis, 77 million or so unique TCR beta chains were counted across the 690 or so repertoires, and roughly 10 million of these chains were shared by at least two donors. To remove PCR and sequencing errors, raw reads were error-corrected and collapsed into unique sequences using a nearest-neighbor algorithm that merged closely related sequences. V, D and J gene segments were assigned by aligning CDR3 sequences to IMGT reference sequences. For a sequence to be retained, a match of at least six nucleotides was required to both a V gene segment and a J gene segment. Rearrangements were classified as productive when the CDR3 lacked stop codons and remained in frame with V and J, and all other rearrangements were classified as non-productive. CDR3 was defined by IMGT convention, running from the second conserved V-encoded cysteine to the conserved J-encoded phenylalanine. In an earlier analysis of approximately 590 of the donors, sequences lacking an unambiguous match to a single V gene segment were excluded. An earlier analysis of fewer than 750 of the donors classified V segments as functional when productive rearrangements were above 56.7% and as segregating when the standard deviation between donors was above 5%. To diagnose cytomegalovirus status from the catalog of TCR beta chain sequences, a statistical classification framework was built. A later analysis assigned V and J genes by comparing TCR nucleotide sequences with IMGT/GENE-DB human TR gene sequences. The TCRdist pipeline was used in a later analysis to assign CDR3 sequences and most-parsimonious VDJ recombination scenarios. In a later analysis, every TCR beta chain was defined by the combination of its CDR3 amino acid sequence and its V-gene family, and reads without a unique V-gene family were dropped. To address suspected cross-contamination and a sequencing artifact, a later analysis removed approximately 590 highly shared, low-generation-probability nucleotide sequences. A later analysis calculated a clonal expansion index for each public chain from normalized within-repertoire ranks of inferred template counts. A later analysis computed generation probabilities with a VDJ recombination model fitted to out-of-frame rearrangements, and checked the results against IGoR. In a later analysis, TCR-TCR, TCR-HLA and TCR-CMV co-occurrence was scored with hypergeometric tests, and a repertoire-size bias correction was applied to TCR pairs. A later analysis estimated false discovery rates by permuting HLA or CMV assignments 20 times. In a later analysis, co-occurring TCRs were grouped using DBSCAN, with TCRdist sequence similarity added in when clustering inside HLA-allele-positive subsets. Co-occurrence clustering excluded repertoires with fewer than 30,000 or more than 120,000 public chains, plus five with anomalous nucleotide sharing. TCRdb mirrors the immuneACCESS table, restricted to in-frame sequences. Some clones are absent from its copies; in checked studies, under half trace to an unresolved V gene, and the reason for the others is unknown. D and trimming come from the DNA, and the V and J calls and clone size come from that table. Within this sample are about 140,000 clones, with approximately 79% of them counted one time only. The leading ten clones occupy 1.5% to 2% of the sample.

The cohort comprised 670 or so healthy bone marrow donors. All cohort members were sampled while nominally healthy, although unrecorded immune exposures were likely present. The donor was CMV seronegative and belonged to the group of around 350 seronegative cohort members. Each donor provided a peripheral blood sample, and peripheral blood mononuclear cells were used for TCR beta sequencing. The Qiagen DNeasy Blood Extraction Kit was used to extract genomic DNA from the blood cell samples. Details on this clone: There is no known antigen for this receptor. No much larger clone exists at a distance of one base, and base qualities are not known.

V loses 5 bases of germline sequence and J loses 7 bases, and the interval between the two ends is 12 bases. The germline V gene specifies SGHTA as CDR1 and FQGTGA as CDR2. Spanning cysteine to phenylalanine, the CDR3 consists of 13 amino acids. The read is trimmed to its CDR3 DNA, 39 bases read in frame from base 1. This sequence uses TRBV7-3 and TRBJ1-5; 6 matching bases give a weak D call of TRBD1. Sequencing input: PBMCs. The clonotype was recovered from a woman aged 30 to 39 in good health and CMV-seronegative. Read as DNA, the sequence is TGTGCCAGCAGCCAGGGAGGGGGACAGCCCCAGCATTTT. Translated, it reads CASSQGGGQPQHF.